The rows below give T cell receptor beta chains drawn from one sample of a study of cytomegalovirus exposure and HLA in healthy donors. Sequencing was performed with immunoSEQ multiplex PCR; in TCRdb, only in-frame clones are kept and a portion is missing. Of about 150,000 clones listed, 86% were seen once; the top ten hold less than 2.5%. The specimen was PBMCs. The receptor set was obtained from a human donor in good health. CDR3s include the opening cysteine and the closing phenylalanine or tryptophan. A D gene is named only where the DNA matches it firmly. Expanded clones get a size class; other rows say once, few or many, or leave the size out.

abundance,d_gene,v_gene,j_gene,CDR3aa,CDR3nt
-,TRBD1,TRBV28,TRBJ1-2,CATSTGKLSGYTF,TGTGCCACCTCGACAGGGAAGTTGTCTGGCTACACCTTC
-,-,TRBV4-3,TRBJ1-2,CASSPGHGPYGYTF,TGCGCCAGCAGCCCGGGACACGGGCCTTATGGCTACACCTTC
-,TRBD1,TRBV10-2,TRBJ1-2,CASETGTAGGYTF,TGCGCCAGCGAAACCGGGACAGCTGGTGGCTACACCTTC
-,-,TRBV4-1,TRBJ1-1,CASSQTGKSEAFF,TGCGCCAGCAGCCAAACAGGGAAATCTGAAGCTTTCTTT
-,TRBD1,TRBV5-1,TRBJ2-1,CASSLRGQGGEQFF,TGCGCCAGCAGCCTCCGGGGACAGGGAGGTGAGCAGTTCTTC
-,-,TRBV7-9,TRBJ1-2,CASTLQSVPYGYTF,TGTGCCAGCACCCTTCAGAGCGTTCCCTATGGCTACACCTTC
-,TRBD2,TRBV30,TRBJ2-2,CAGGGNTNTGELFF,TGTGCCGGGGGGGGAAATACGAACACCGGGGAGCTGTTTTTT
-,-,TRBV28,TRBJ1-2,CASSPSIGGYTF,TGTGCCAGCAGCCCCAGTATTGGTGGCTACACCTTC
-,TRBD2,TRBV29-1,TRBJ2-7,CSVLTSGSEEQYF,TGCAGCGTTTTGACTAGCGGGAGTGAAGAGCAGTACTTC
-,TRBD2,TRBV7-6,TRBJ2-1,CASSRAGGNHNEQFF,TGTGCCAGCAGCCGAGCGGGAGGGAACCACAATGAGCAGTTCTTC
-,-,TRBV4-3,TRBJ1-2,CASSQVQATYGYTF,TGCGCCAGCAGCCAAGTTCAGGCTACCTATGGCTACACCTTC
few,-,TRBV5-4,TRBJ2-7,CASSSRTGNYEQYF,TGTGCCAGCAGCTCTCGGACTGGAAACTACGAGCAGTACTTC
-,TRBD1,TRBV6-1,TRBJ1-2,CASVGQLNYGYTF,TGTGCCAGTGTGGGACAGCTTAACTATGGCTACACCTTC
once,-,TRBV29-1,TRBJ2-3,CSVEYTPGDTQYF,TGCAGCGTTGAGTATACTCCGGGAGATACGCAGTATTTT
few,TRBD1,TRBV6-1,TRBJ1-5,CASKTGQGSYQPQHF,TGTGCCAGCAAAACAGGACAGGGTTCCTATCAGCCCCAGCATTTT
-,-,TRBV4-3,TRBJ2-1,CASSQGLPIYNEQFF,TGCGCCAGCAGCCAAGGACTTCCAATCTACAATGAGCAGTTCTTC
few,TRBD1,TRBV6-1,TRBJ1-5,CASRVDRGVNQPQHF,TGTGCCAGCAGAGTTGACAGGGGAGTTAATCAGCCCCAGCATTTT
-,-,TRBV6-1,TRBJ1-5,CASRETGIGNQPQHF,TGTGCCAGCAGGGAAACAGGGATCGGCAATCAGCCCCAGCATTTT
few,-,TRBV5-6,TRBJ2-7,CASSLDRVDEQYF,TGTGCCAGCAGCTTGGACAGGGTGGACGAGCAGTACTTC
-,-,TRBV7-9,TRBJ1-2,CASSHDKYGYTF,TGTGCCAGCAGCCATGACAAGTATGGCTACACCTTC
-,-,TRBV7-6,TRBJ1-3,CASRGGGGSGNTIYF,TGTGCCAGCAGGGGAGGGGGGGGCTCTGGAAACACCATATATTTT
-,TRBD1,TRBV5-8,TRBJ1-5,CASSLAGTGSYQPQHF,TGTGCCAGCAGCTTGGCCGGGACAGGGTCTTATCAGCCCCAGCATTTT
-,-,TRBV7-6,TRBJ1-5,CASSAGGYSNQPQHF,TGTGCCAGCAGCGCGGGGGGTTATAGCAATCAGCCCCAGCATTTT
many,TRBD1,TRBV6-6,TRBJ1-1,CASSRQGENTEAFF,TGTGCCAGCAGTCGACAGGGCGAGAACACTGAAGCTTTCTTT